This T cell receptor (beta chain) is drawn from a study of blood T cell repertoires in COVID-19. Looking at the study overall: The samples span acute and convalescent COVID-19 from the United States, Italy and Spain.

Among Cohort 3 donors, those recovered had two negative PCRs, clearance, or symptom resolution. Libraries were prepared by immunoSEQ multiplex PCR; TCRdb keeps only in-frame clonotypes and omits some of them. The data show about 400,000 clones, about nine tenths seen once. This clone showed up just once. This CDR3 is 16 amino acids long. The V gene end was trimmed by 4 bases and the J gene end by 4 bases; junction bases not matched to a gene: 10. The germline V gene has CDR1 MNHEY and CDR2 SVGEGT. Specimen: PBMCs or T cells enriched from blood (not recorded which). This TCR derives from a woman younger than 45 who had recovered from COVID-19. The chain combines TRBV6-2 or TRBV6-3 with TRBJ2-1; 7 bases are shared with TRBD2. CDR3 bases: TGTGCCAGCAGTTCGAATAGCGGGTCTGGGTACAATGAGCAGTTCTTC. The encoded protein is CASSSNSGSGYNEQFF.